This TCR beta chain comes out of a study of blood T cell repertoires in COVID-19. The wider study: PBMCs, B-cell-depleted T cells, or T cells provided the cDNA or gDNA that made up the material.

Germline V gene lookup returns CDR1 LGHNA and CDR2 YSLEER. The CDR3 length is 15 residues. The J segment lost 4 bases and the V segment lost 6 bases, leaving 6 bases of the junction unmatched. As originally analysed: Amplified reference gene primers provided the basis for estimating nucleated cell counts. TCRdb keeps only in-frame clones here, not all; method: immunoSEQ multiplex PCR. D and trimming were read from the DNA, whereas the V and J calls and clone size are those reported in that table. This table has 87,000 or so clones, roughly 90% appearing once. The sample taken for sequencing was peripheral blood. The chain employs TRBV4-3 and TRBJ2-6, with TRBD1 matching over 7 bases. The clonotype was recovered from a woman aged 50 to 60 with active or convalescent COVID-19. The CDR3: CASSRDRAGANVLTF. In DNA, the CDR3 is TGCGCCAGCAGTCGAGACAGGGCCGGGGCCAACGTCCTGACTTTC.